The table lists the clone carrying this T cell receptor (beta chain) with a few counts. What it binds is unknown. The data were obtained in a study of response to subunit inactivated influenza vaccine. Study results and caveats: Every seasonal influenza vaccination brings in few new T cells, the authors suggested.

TCRdb independently ran MiXCR on the RT-PCR reads; one entry per CDR3 protein. The sample has fewer than 600,000 distinct CDR3 sequences, 6.5% to 8% seen once; the top ten hold around 13%. The CDR3 is made up of 14 amino acids. In germline, CDR1 is MGHDK, CDR2 SYGVNS. The junction had 6 bases not matched to a gene; V was cut back by 5 bases and J by 7 bases. J is TRBJ2-1 and V is TRBV25-1; 9 positions agree with TRBD2. This material consisted of PBMCs from blood, taken about 24 months after vaccination. This TCR came from a man between 45 and 75 years old who received an inactivated influenza vaccine. CDR3 DNA sequence: TGTGCCAGCAGTATTAGCGGGAGCGAAAATGAGCAGTTCTTC. Its protein product is CASSISGSENEQFF. Looking up the rest from reference TRBV25-1 and TRBJ2-1 gives the full variable domain: EADIYQTPRYLVIGTGKKITLECSQTMGHDKMYWYQQDPGMELHLIHYSYGVNSTEKGDLSSESTVSRIRTEHFPLTLESARPSHTSQYLCASSISGSENEQFFGPGTRLTVL.